What follows is one TCR beta chain and its context. The V end was cut by 3 bases, the J end by 7 bases, with 15 bases between. The CDR3 totals 14 residues. Germline CDR1 and CDR2: MNHNS and SASEGT. This record belongs to a study of cytomegalovirus exposure and HLA in healthy donors. The data were produced by immunoSEQ multiplex PCR, yet TCRdb's version contains in-frame clones alone and is incomplete. The sample carries tens of thousands of clones, around 96% recorded once. This chain connects TRBV6-1 to TRBJ1-2; possibly TRBD1 for D (5 bases). The sequenced sample consisted of PBMCs. The receptor's source is a man between 18 and 29 years old in good health and CMV-seronegative. CDR3 loop: CASSDPQGWGGYTF. CDR3 in DNA: TGTGCCAGCAGTGATCCCCAGGGATGGGGTGGCTACACCTTC.